This passage covers 30 T cell receptor beta chains from one sample sequenced in a study of T cell changes during pregnancy in multiple sclerosis. The assay was immunoSEQ multiplex PCR, and TCRdb's table has in-frame clones only and misses some. The sample comprises 50,000 to 75,000 clones, 91% of which are singletons, and about 1.2% rests with the top ten. The material was peripheral blood, obtained after pregnancy. Source of these receptors: a female donor in good health, enrolled as a control in a pregnancy study.

The chain uses TRBV5-1 and TRBJ2-3, with 13 bases lining up with TRBD2. Germline V gene data show CDR1 as SGHRS and CDR2 as YFSETQ. Trimming took 4 bases from V and 3 from J; bases not matched to a gene: 8. The CDR3 extends over 17 amino acids. The CDR3 DNA sequence: TGCGCCAGCAGCCTTACTAGCGGGGGGGCGAGTACAGATACGCAGTATTTT. Translation: CASSLTSGGASTDTQYF. Filled out from reference TRBV5-1 and TRBJ2-3, the complete variable domain reads KAGVTQTPRYLIKTRGQQVTLSCSPISGHRSVSWYQQTPGQGLQFLFEYFSETQRNKGNFPGRFSGRQFSNSRSEMNVSTLELGDSALYLCASSLTSGGASTDTQYFGPGTRLTVL.

This sequence joins TRBV11-3 and TRBJ2-1, with D possibly matching TRBD1 (5 bases). The germline V and J ends were trimmed by 0 bases and 6 bases, with 9 bases remaining between them. Germline CDR1 is SGHNT and CDR2 is YENEEA. This CDR3 has 14 residues. Here the CDR3 DNA reads TGTGCCAGCAGCTTAGAATGGGGCTCCAATGAGCAGTTCTTC. It codes for CASSLEWGSNEQFF.

The V gene is TRBV7-8, the J gene TRBJ2-1; TRBD2 agrees at 11 bases. This CDR3 region has 14 residues. Germline-derived CDR1 and CDR2 are SGHVS and FQNEAQ. V shed 5 bases, J shed 8 bases, and the junction held 5 bases outside the gene matches. This CDR3 reads CASSETSGVHEQFF. The CDR3 bases are TGTGCCAGCAGCGAGACTAGCGGGGTTCATGAGCAGTTCTTC.

This chain links TRBV7-9 with TRBJ2-1, with 8 bases identical to TRBD1. J lost 5 bases, V lost 4 bases, and 10 bases had no gene match. Germline CDR1 is SEHNR and CDR2 is FQNEAQ (reference sequence). The CDR3 extends over 16 amino acids. This chain's CDR3 is CASSSLPGQANNEQFF. As DNA, the CDR3 is TGTGCCAGCAGCTCATTACCGGGACAGGCCAACAATGAGCAGTTCTTC.

The chain links TRBV12-5 to TRBJ1-2, with D perhaps TRBD1 (5 bases). The CDR3 runs 14 residues. Germline loops: CDR1 LGHNT, CDR2 FRNRAP. V lost 7 bases, J lost 0 bases, and 12 bases lay in between. The CDR3 bases are TGTGCTAGTGTCCAGGACATATCTAACTATGGCTACACCTTC. This translates into CASVQDISNYGYTF.

The chain combines TRBV7-2 with TRBJ2-2; D may be TRBD1 (5 bases). Germline V lookup: CDR1 SGHTA, CDR2 FQGNSA. This CDR3 comprises 15 residues. The V end lost 4 bases, the J end lost 7 bases, and 16 bases lay between the germline ends. The CDR3 DNA reads TGTGCCAGCAGCTCGGAAGGGGCGCGGAGCGGGGAGCTGTTTTTT. It is translated as CASSSEGARSGELFF.

The rearrangement uses TRBV11-2 and TRBJ1-2; TRBD1 matches 8 bases. CDR3 length: 16 amino acids. Germline V lookup: CDR1 SGHAT, CDR2 FQNNGV. The trim removed 5 bases at V and 0 bases at J, leaving 8 bases unmatched. The CDR3 sequence: CASSHPQGAPNYGYTF. CDR3 in DNA: TGTGCCAGCAGCCACCCTCAGGGGGCCCCTAACTATGGCTACACCTTC.

This clone was detected a few times. V gene TRBV4-2 combines with J gene TRBJ1-1; 7 nucleotides agree with TRBD1. The CDR3 length is 17 residues. The V gene's germline CDR1 is LGHNA and CDR2 YNFKEQ. Trimming removed 4 bases from V and 1 base from J; junction bases left unmatched: 12. For the CDR3, the DNA is TGTGCCAGCAGCCTTGATGAACTTACAGGGGAGAACACTGAAGCTTTCTTT. It specifies CASSLDELTGENTEAFF.

This clone was recorded a few times. V and J are TRBV7-2 and TRBJ1-6; 8 bases fit TRBD1. CDR3 size: 14 residues. Losses at the gene ends were 5 bases for V and 9 bases for J; bases not matched to a gene: 6. Germline V gene data show CDR1 as SGHTA and CDR2 as FQGNSA. The CDR3 nucleotides are TGTGCCAGCAGCCCGGGGACAGGAGGTTCACCCCTCCACTTT. The encoded protein is CASSPGTGGSPLHF.

The chain is built from TRBV5-8 and TRBJ2-4; TRBD2 matches at 13 bases. CDR3 size: 18 residues. V lost 1 base, J lost 0 bases, and 4 bases stayed unmatched. Per the germline V gene, CDR1 is SGHTS and CDR2 is YDEGEE. DNA for the CDR3: TGTGCCAGCAGCTTGACTAGCGGGGGGGTACAAGCCAAAAACATTCAGTACTTC. Translated, it gives CASSLTSGGVQAKNIQYF.

This chain uses TRBV29-1 with TRBJ2-3, with 7 bases lining up with TRBD2. Germline V gene lookup returns CDR1 SQVTM and CDR2 ANQGSEA. Trimming cost V 6 bases and J 5 bases; bases outside gene matches: 2. This CDR3 region has 11 residues. The CDR3 protein is CSVGGVDTQYF. CDR3 nucleotides: TGCAGCGTGGGGGGGGTAGATACGCAGTATTTT.

CDR3 loop: CASSASGAQETQYF. DNA of the CDR3: TGTGCCAGCAGCGCTAGCGGGGCCCAAGAGACCCAGTACTTC. The chain recombines TRBV11-3 with TRBJ2-5; 9 bases are shared with TRBD2. The germline V gene encodes CDR1 SGHNT and CDR2 YENEEA. CDR3 size: 14 residues. Trimming at V came to 5 bases and at J to 1 base, leaving 2 bases not matched to a gene.

The rearrangement joins TRBV5-1 to TRBJ2-3; 15 positions match TRBD2. The CDR3 extends over 20 amino acids. J was trimmed by 2 bases and V by 4 bases; bases with no gene match: 14. Germline CDR1 is SGHRS and CDR2 is YFSETQ. The CDR3 DNA reads TGCGCCAGCAGCACCCGGACTAGCGGGGGGGGAACAAGGGACACAGATACGCAGTATTTT. This sequence encodes CASSTRTSGGGTRDTDTQYF.

The V gene is TRBV13, the J gene TRBJ1-6; maybe TRBD1 (6 bases). Deletions cut 4 bases from V and 8 bases from J, with 12 bases between. This CDR3 is built from 14 residues. Germline CDR1 PRHDT, CDR2 FYEKMQ (reference sequence). The CDR3 is CASSSRQAYSPLHF. CDR3 bases: TGTGCCAGCAGCTCTAGACAGGCGTATTCACCCCTCCACTTT.

This chain connects TRBV4-2 to TRBJ1-2; 8 bases are shared with TRBD1. Germline V gene sequence: CDR1 LGHNA, CDR2 YNFKEQ. Unmatched junction bases numbered 6, after V lost 4 bases and J lost 2 bases. The CDR3 loop spans 15 amino acids. CDR3 protein: CASSPGQGPNYGYTF. CDR3 DNA: TGTGCCAGCAGCCCAGGACAGGGACCGAACTATGGCTACACCTTC.

The V and J genes are TRBV9 and TRBJ1-1, with 9 bases lining up with TRBD1. The germline gives CDR1 SGDLS, CDR2 YYNGEE. The CDR3 is made up of 14 amino acids. Germline trimming cut 3 bases from V and 6 bases from J; bases unmatched to any gene: 6. CDR3 in amino acids: CASSADRGIAEAFF. The CDR3 DNA sequence: TGTGCCAGCAGCGCCGACAGGGGGATCGCTGAAGCTTTCTTT.

The rearrangement links TRBV7-9 to TRBJ2-7, with a weak D call TRBD2 (6 bases). Germline V lookup: CDR1 SEHNR, CDR2 FQNEAQ (reference sequence). This CDR3 comprises 12 residues. Trimming removed 5 bases at V and 2 bases at J, with 7 bases between. The CDR3 DNA is TGTGCCAGCAGCCGCGGGACCTACGAGCAGTACTTC. Its translation: CASSRGTYEQYF.

The chain recombines TRBV2 with TRBJ1-4; D gene unclear. The V gene's germline CDR1 is SNHLY and CDR2 FYNNEI. CDR3 size: 12 residues. Trimming cost V 6 bases and J 6 bases, with 8 bases left between them. The CDR3 loop reads CASSWEDEKLFF. The CDR3 coding sequence is TGTGCCAGCAGCTGGGAGGATGAAAAACTGTTTTTT. Complete variable domain (other parts from reference TRBV2 and TRBJ1-4): EPEVTQTPSHQVTQMGQEVILRCVPISNHLYFYWYRQILGQKVEFLVSFYNNEISEKSEIFDDQFSVERPDGSNFTLKIRSTKLEDSAMYFCASSWEDEKLFFGSGTQLSVL.

The table lists this clone with a count of one. The gene calls are TRBV30 and TRBJ1-5, with 8 bases lining up with TRBD1. Trimming removed 6 bases from V and 5 bases from J; junction bases left unmatched: 6. This CDR3 is built from 13 residues. Germline values: CDR1 GTSNPN, CDR2 SVGIG (reference sequence). The CDR3 sequence: CACGQGLDQPQHF. DNA for the CDR3: TGTGCCTGTGGACAGGGCCTCGATCAGCCCCAGCATTTT. The variable domain in full, with the rest retrieved from reference TRBV30 and TRBJ1-5, is SQTIHQWPATLVQPVGSPLSLECTVEGTSNPNLYWYRQAAGRGLQLLFYSVGIGQISSEVPQNLSASRPQDRQFILSSKKLLLSDSGFYLCACGQGLDQPQHFGDGTRLSIL.

This chain links TRBV19 with TRBJ1-5; D uncertain. CDR1 is LNHDA, CDR2 SQIVND, per germline (reference sequence). The CDR3 has 13 residues. V lost 6 bases and J 5 bases, leaving 11 bases between the germline ends. CDR3 DNA: TGTGCCAGTAGCCCTTCTGTTGATCAGCCCCAGCATTTT. Residues: CASSPSVDQPQHF.

This clone came up a few times. This chain uses TRBV5-8 with TRBJ1-5, with TRBD1 identical over 7 bases. The trim removed 1 base at V and 8 bases at J, leaving 9 bases unmatched. The germline V gene encodes CDR1 SGHTS and CDR2 YDEGEE. The CDR3 totals 15 residues. The CDR3 coding sequence is TGTGCCAGCAGCTTGTACGGGACAGATTACGAGCCCCAGCATTTT. It translates to CASSLYGTDYEPQHF.

The chain carries TRBV5-4 and TRBJ2-7; D gene ambiguous. Trimming left V 4 bases short and J 3 bases short, with 5 bases between. The length of the CDR3 is 11 residues. Germline V CDR1 and CDR2: SGHNT, YYREEE (reference sequence). CDR3 loop: CASSINYEQYF. The CDR3 DNA reads TGTGCCAGCAGCATCAACTACGAGCAGTACTTC.

The J gene is TRBJ2-7, the V gene TRBV6-1; tentatively, D is TRBD1 (6 bases). The germline V and J ends were trimmed by 3 bases and 6 bases, with 15 bases remaining between them. The CDR3 extends over 14 amino acids. The germline V gene encodes CDR1 MNHNS and CDR2 SASEGT. The CDR3 is CASSDGAGAGEQYF. CDR3 DNA: TGTGCCAGCAGTGATGGGGCAGGGGCTGGCGAGCAGTACTTC.

The V call is TRBV5-1, the J call TRBJ2-3; 11 bases match TRBD2. Germline CDR1 SGHRS, CDR2 YFSETQ. Trimming took 3 bases from V and 6 from J; bases not matched to a gene: 9. The CDR3 covers 16 residues. The DNA of the CDR3 is TGCGCCAGCAGCTGGGCACTAGCGGGGGCGAAGGATACGCAGTATTTT. Amino acids: CASSWALAGAKDTQYF.

The CDR3 loop reads CASLSGTLTGELFF. In DNA, the CDR3 is TGTGCCAGTTTATCCGGGACACTCACCGGGGAGCTGTTTTTT. The chain carries TRBV19 and TRBJ2-2; possible D gene TRBD1, 6 bases. The CDR3 has 14 amino acids. V was cut by 8 bases and J by 4 bases, with 14 bases left in between. Germline loops: CDR1 LNHDA, CDR2 SQIVND (reference sequence).

J is TRBJ2-3 and V is TRBV4-3; tentative D call: TRBD1 (5 bases). The CDR3 is 13 amino acids. Trimming shortened V by 3 bases and J by 3 bases, and 7 bases separated the two germline ends. CDR1 and CDR2 (germline): LGHNA, YSLEER. The CDR3 region is CASSHRTTDTQYF. Written as DNA, the CDR3 is TGCGCCAGCAGCCATAGGACAACAGATACGCAGTATTTT.

The chain has TRBV9 and TRBJ2-1; 7 bases are shared with TRBD2. This CDR3 is built from 17 residues. Looked up from germline, CDR1 is SGDLS and CDR2 is YYNGEE. With 0 bases clipped from V and 3 bases from J, the junction kept 9 bases outside the gene matches. This chain's CDR3 is CASSVVVAGDFYNEQFF. DNA for the CDR3: TGTGCCAGCAGCGTAGTGGTTGCGGGGGATTTCTACAATGAGCAGTTCTTC. The full variable domain, in which reference TRBV9 and TRBJ2-1 provide the parts outside the CDR3, is DSGVTQTPKHLITATGQRVTLRCSPRSGDLSVYWYQQSLDQGLQFLIQYYNGEERAKGNILERFSAQQFPDLHSELNLSSLELGDSALYFCASSVVVAGDFYNEQFFGPGTRLTVL.

CDR3 sequence: CASSYGSPGDEQFF. The CDR3, as DNA: TGTGCCAGCAGTTACGGGTCCCCAGGCGATGAGCAGTTCTTC. This chain uses TRBV6-5 with TRBJ2-1, with D uncertain. Trimming shortened V by 2 bases and J by 8 bases, and 13 bases separated the two germline ends. CDR1 and CDR2 (germline): MNHEY, SVGAGI. The CDR3 is 14 amino acids.

The gene calls are TRBV11-2 and TRBJ1-1; D unclear. The CDR3 spans 15 residues. The V gene's germline CDR1 is SGHAT and CDR2 FQNNGV. Trimming cost V 0 bases and J 0 bases, with 8 bases left between them. The CDR3 sequence: CASSLDTPLNTEAFF. The DNA of the CDR3 is TGTGCCAGCAGCTTAGATACACCTCTGAACACTGAAGCTTTCTTT. The variable domain in full, completed from reference TRBV11-2 and TRBJ1-1, reads EAGVAQSPRYKIIEKRQSVAFWCNPISGHATLYWYQQILGQGPKLLIQFQNNGVVDDSQLPKDRFSAERLKGVDSTLKIQPAKLEDSAVYLCASSLDTPLNTEAFFGQGTRLTVV.

The rearrangement joins TRBV11-1 to TRBJ2-5; possibly TRBD1 for D (5 bases). V lost 2 bases and J 6 bases, leaving 13 bases between the germline ends. Germline V gene lookup returns CDR1 SGHAT and CDR2 FQDESV (reference sequence). This CDR3 is built from 14 residues. CDR3 bases: TGTGCCAGCAGCTTAAGGGCAGGGTCACAGACCCAGTACTTC. Amino acids: CASSLRAGSQTQYF.